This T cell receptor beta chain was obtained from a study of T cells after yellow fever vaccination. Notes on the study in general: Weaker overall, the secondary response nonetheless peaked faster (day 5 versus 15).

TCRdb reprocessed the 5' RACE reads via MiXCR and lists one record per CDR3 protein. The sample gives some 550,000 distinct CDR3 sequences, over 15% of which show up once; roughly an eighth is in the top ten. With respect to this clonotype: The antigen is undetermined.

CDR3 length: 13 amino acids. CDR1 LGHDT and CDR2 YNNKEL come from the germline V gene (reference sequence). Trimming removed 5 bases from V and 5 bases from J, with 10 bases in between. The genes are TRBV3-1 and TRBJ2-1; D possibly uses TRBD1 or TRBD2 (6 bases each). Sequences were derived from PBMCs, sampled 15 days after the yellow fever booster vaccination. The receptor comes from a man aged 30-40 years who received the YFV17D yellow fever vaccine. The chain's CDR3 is CASSRGVNNEQFF. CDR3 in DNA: TGTGCCAGCAGCAGGGGGGTTAACAATGAGCAGTTCTTC.